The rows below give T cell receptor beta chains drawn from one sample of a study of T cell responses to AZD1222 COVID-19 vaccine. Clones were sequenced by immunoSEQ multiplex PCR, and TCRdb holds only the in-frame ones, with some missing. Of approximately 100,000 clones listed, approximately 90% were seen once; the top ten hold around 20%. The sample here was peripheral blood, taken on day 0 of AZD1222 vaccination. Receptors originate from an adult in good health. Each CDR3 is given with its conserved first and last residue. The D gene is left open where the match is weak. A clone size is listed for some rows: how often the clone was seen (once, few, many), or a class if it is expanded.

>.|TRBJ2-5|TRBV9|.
CASSVRGSGQETQYF
TGTGCCAGCAGCGTAAGGGGGAGTGGGCAAGAGACCCAGTACTTC
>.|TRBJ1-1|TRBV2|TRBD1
CASSTGQLNTEAFF
TGTGCCAGCAGCACGGGACAGCTGAACACTGAAGCTTTCTTT
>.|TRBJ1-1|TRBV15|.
CATSRAGAMNTEAFF
TGTGCCACCAGCAGAGCAGGGGCCATGAACACTGAAGCTTTCTTT
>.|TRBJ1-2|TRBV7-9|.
CASSLDPVTGGYTF
TGTGCCAGCAGCTTAGATCCTGTTACGGGTGGCTACACCTTC
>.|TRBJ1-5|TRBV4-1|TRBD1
CASSTGTGDQPQHF
TGCGCCAGCAGCACCGGGACAGGCGATCAGCCCCAGCATTTT
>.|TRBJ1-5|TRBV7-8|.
CASRSTGLYSNQPQHF
TGTGCCAGCAGATCAACGGGCCTTTATAGCAATCAGCCCCAGCATTTT
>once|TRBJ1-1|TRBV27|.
CASTRQAGRTEAFF
TGTGCCAGCACCAGACAGGCCGGTCGTACTGAAGCTTTCTTT
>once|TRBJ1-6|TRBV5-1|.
CASSLAPGASPLHF
TGCGCCAGCAGCTTGGCTCCGGGGGCTTCACCCCTCCACTTT
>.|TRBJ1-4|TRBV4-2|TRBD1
CASSQVGTGGSTNEKLFF
TGTGCCAGCAGCCAAGTTGGGACAGGGGGATCTACTAATGAAAAACTGTTTTTT
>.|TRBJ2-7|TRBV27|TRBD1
CASSLAGTGDYEQYF
TGTGCCAGCAGTCTCGCAGGGACAGGGGACTACGAGCAGTACTTC
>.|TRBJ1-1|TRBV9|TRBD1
CASSVASGGTSTEAFF
TGTGCCAGCAGCGTAGCCTCAGGGGGGACGAGCACTGAAGCTTTCTTT
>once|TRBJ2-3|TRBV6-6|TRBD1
CASSPGQGPYTDTQYF
TGTGCCAGCAGTCCCGGACAGGGCCCCTATACAGATACGCAGTATTTT
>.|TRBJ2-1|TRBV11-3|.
CASSLNQAGTVMHNEQFF
TGTGCCAGCAGCTTAAATCAAGCGGGGACAGTCATGCACAATGAGCAGTTCTTC
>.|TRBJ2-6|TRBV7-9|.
CASSLSPTVPISGANVLTF
TGTGCCAGCAGCCTGAGTCCGACAGTGCCGATCTCTGGGGCCAACGTCCTGACTTTC
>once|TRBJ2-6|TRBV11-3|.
CASSLRDPGGANVLTF
TGTGCCAGCAGCTTACGAGATCCCGGGGGGGCCAACGTCCTGACTTTC
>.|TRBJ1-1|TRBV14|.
CASSLPRAEAFF
TGTGCCAGCAGCCTCCCTCGGGCTGAAGCTTTCTTT
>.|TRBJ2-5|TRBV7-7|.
CASSLNGGALETQYF
TGTGCCAGCAGCTTAAATGGGGGGGCTTTAGAGACCCAGTACTTC
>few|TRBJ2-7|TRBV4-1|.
CASRGAGGDYEQYF
TGCGCCAGCCGGGGGGCCGGGGGAGACTACGAGCAGTACTTC
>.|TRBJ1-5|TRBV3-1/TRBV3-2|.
CASSQGKGLSNQPQHF
TGTGCCAGCAGCCAAGGGAAGGGACTTAGCAATCAGCCCCAGCATTTT
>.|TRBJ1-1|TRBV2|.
CASTTRWSNTEAFF
TGTGCCAGCACTACGCGATGGAGCAACACTGAAGCTTTCTTT
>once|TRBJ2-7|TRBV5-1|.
CASSLAGSYEQYF
TGCGCCAGCAGCTTGGCTGGCTCCTACGAGCAGTACTTC
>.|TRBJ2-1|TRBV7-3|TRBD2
CASSSRTSGLDNEQFF
TGTGCCAGCAGCTCCCGCACCTCTGGACTAGACAATGAGCAGTTCTTC
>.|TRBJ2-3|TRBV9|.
CASSVVGASTDTQYF
TGTGCCAGCAGCGTAGTGGGGGCGAGCACAGATACGCAGTATTTT
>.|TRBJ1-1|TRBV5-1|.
CASSLGLHTEAFF
TGCGCCAGCAGCTTGGGTTTGCACACTGAAGCTTTCTTT
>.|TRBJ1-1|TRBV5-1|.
CASSPHLNTEAFF
TGCGCCAGCAGCCCGCACCTGAACACTGAAGCTTTCTTT
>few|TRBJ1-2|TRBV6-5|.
CASQDPADSGYTF
TGTGCCAGCCAAGACCCAGCGGATTCTGGCTACACCTTC
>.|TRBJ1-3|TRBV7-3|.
CASSLTAGLSGNTIYF
TGTGCCAGCAGCTTAACGGCGGGCCTCTCTGGAAACACCATATATTTT